These 32 T cell receptor beta chains were sequenced from one sample in a study of cytomegalovirus exposure and HLA in healthy donors. Generated by immunoSEQ multiplex PCR, the TCRdb table keeps only in-frame clones and is missing some. The sample consists of 130,000 to 150,000 clones, around nine tenths of them appearing once. Sequencing used PBMCs. These receptors were obtained from a woman between 18 and 29 years old in good health and CMV-seropositive.

The chain is built from TRBV6-1 and TRBJ2-5; 10 bases map to TRBD2. CDR3 size: 16 residues. Germline V lookup: CDR1 MNHNS, CDR2 SASEGT. The ends lost 2 bases at V and 2 bases at J; junction bases unmatched: 5. The CDR3 here is CASSEQLAGLQETQYF. CDR3 bases: TGTGCCAGCAGTGAACAACTAGCGGGGTTACAAGAGACCCAGTACTTC.

CDR3 nucleotide sequence: TGTGCCAGCAGCGTACCTCTTGGAGGCGCAGCGGACTACAATGAGCAGTTCTTC. Protein: CASSVPLGGAADYNEQFF. This chain joins TRBV9 and TRBJ2-1, with D possibly TRBD2 on 5 matching bases. The CDR3 has 18 residues. Trimming stripped 1 base from V and 3 bases from J, with 20 bases between. Germline V gene data show CDR1 as SGDLS and CDR2 as YYNGEE.

This chain joins TRBV7-9 and TRBJ1-2, with D unresolved. The CDR3 sequence is 13 residues long. The V gene lost 1 base and the J gene lost 5 bases, with 8 bases spanning the gap. Germline V gene sequence: CDR1 SEHNR, CDR2 FQNEAQ (reference sequence). This CDR3 is CASSLVTFYGYTF. CDR3 sequence (DNA): TGTGCCAGCAGCTTAGTGACATTTTATGGCTACACCTTC.

The chain employs TRBV19 and TRBJ1-5, with 9 nucleotides matching TRBD1. This CDR3 is 14 amino acids long. With V trimmed by 7 bases and J by 2 bases, 3 bases remained unmatched. CDR1 LNHDA and CDR2 SQIVND come from the germline V gene (reference sequence). The CDR3 is CASNRGLGNQPQHF. The CDR3 bases are TGTGCCAGTAACAGGGGGCTGGGCAATCAGCCCCAGCATTTT. Looking up the rest from reference TRBV19 and TRBJ1-5 gives the full variable domain: DGGITQSPKYLFRKEGQNVTLSCEQNLNHDAMYWYRQDPGQGLRLIYYSQIVNDFQKGDIAEGYSVSREKKESFPLTVTSAQKNPTAFYLCASNRGLGNQPQHFGDGTRLSIL.

The rearrangement joins TRBV4-2 to TRBJ2-7; 11 bases agree with TRBD2. V gave up 4 bases and J gave up 5 bases; unmatched junction bases: 10. Looked up from germline, CDR1 is LGHNA and CDR2 is YNFKEQ. The CDR3 totals 16 residues. The chain's CDR3 is CASSPGPSGGRHEQYF. In DNA form, the CDR3 reads TGTGCCAGCAGCCCGGGGCCTAGCGGGGGGCGTCACGAGCAGTACTTC.

This rearrangement joins TRBV4-2 to TRBJ1-5; D may be TRBD1 (5 bases). Germline values: CDR1 LGHNA, CDR2 YNFKEQ. CDR3 length: 19 amino acids. V lost 1 base and J lost 7, with 26 bases in between. CDR3 protein: CASSQGDGSDGWREQPQHF. The CDR3 DNA sequence: TGTGCCAGCAGCCAAGGGGACGGGTCGGACGGCTGGAGGGAGCAGCCCCAGCATTTT.

The CDR3 spells CASSDHLAGSFNEQFF. As DNA, the CDR3 is TGCGCCAGCAGTGACCATCTAGCGGGAAGCTTCAATGAGCAGTTCTTC. The V gene is TRBV10-2, the J gene TRBJ2-1, with 9 bases that match TRBD2. CDR1 is WSHSY, CDR2 SAAADI, per germline. This CDR3 is built from 16 residues. Trimming cost V 3 bases and J 6 bases; bases outside gene matches: 9.

The chain employs TRBV18 and TRBJ1-3; D perhaps matches TRBD1 (6 bases). Germline assignment: CDR1 KGHSH and CDR2 LQKENI. Trimming removed 1 base from V and 2 bases from J, with 12 bases in between. The CDR3 is made up of 16 amino acids. The CDR3 region is CASSPLRTVTGNTIYF. CDR3 in DNA: TGTGCCAGCTCACCACTTAGGACAGTTACTGGAAACACCATATATTTT.

The J gene is TRBJ2-7, the V gene TRBV7-9; D might be TRBD1 (5 bases). This CDR3 region has 15 residues. Germline V gene sequence: CDR1 SEHNR, CDR2 FQNEAQ (reference sequence). V lost 1 base, J lost 2 bases, and 12 bases lay in between. CDR3 sequence: CASSLEDKGAYEQYF. The CDR3, as DNA: TGTGCCAGCAGCTTAGAGGATAAAGGGGCCTACGAGCAGTACTTC.

V and J are TRBV6-1 and TRBJ1-1, with 10 bases that match TRBD1. Germline assignment: CDR1 MNHNS and CDR2 SASEGT. The J segment lost 0 bases and the V segment lost 6 bases, leaving 4 bases of the junction unmatched. This CDR3 comprises 15 residues. For the CDR3, the DNA is TGTGCCAGCAGGTGGGGACAGGGGTTGAACACTGAAGCTTTCTTT. Translated, it gives CASRWGQGLNTEAFF.

This chain uses TRBV18 with TRBJ2-7, with D perhaps TRBD2 (6 bases). There are 15 residues in the CDR3. Germline assignment: CDR1 KGHSH and CDR2 LQKENI. Trimming took 4 bases from V and 7 from J, leaving 20 bases between them. In DNA form, the CDR3 reads TGTGCCAGCTCACTATCCCGCGGGGCCTCGTGGGAGCAGTACTTC. Amino acids: CASSLSRGASWEQYF. Based on the CDR3 plus reference TRBV18 and TRBJ2-7, the full variable domain is NAGVMQNPRHLVRRRGQEARLRCSPMKGHSHVYWYRQLPEEGLKFMVYLQKENIIDESGMPKERFSAEFPKEGPSILRIQQVVRGDSAAYFCASSLSRGASWEQYFGPGTRLTVT.

V gene TRBV18 combines with J gene TRBJ1-1; perhaps TRBD1 as D (6 bases). From germline, CDR1 is KGHSH and CDR2 LQKENI. The CDR3 totals 12 residues. V lost 6 bases to trimming and J lost 6 bases, with 11 bases between them. This CDR3 reads CASSRRTAEAFF. The CDR3 DNA follows: TGTGCCAGCTCCCGAAGGACAGCTGAAGCTTTCTTT.

This clone has more than one count but fewer than ten. Other DNA sequences in this specimen translate into the identical CDR3. The V call is TRBV4-1, the J call TRBJ2-3; D is possibly TRBD2 (6 bases). V gave up 1 base and J gave up 2 bases, with 10 bases separating them. The V gene's germline CDR1 is MGHRA and CDR2 YSYEKL. The CDR3 covers 15 residues. The DNA for the CDR3 is TGCGCCAGCAGCCAAGGGTGGAGGGACACAGATACGCAGTATTTT. Translated, it gives CASSQGWRDTDTQYF.

The rearrangement joins TRBV6-6 to TRBJ1-6, with 8 bases lining up with TRBD1. The ends lost 0 bases at V and 11 bases at J; junction bases unmatched: 3. Germline values: CDR1 MNHNY, CDR2 SVGAGI (reference sequence). This CDR3 contains 14 residues. DNA for the CDR3: TGTGCCAGCAGTTACTCGACAGGGGTTACACCCCTCCACTTT. Its protein product is CASSYSTGVTPLHF.

The chain is built from TRBV5-4 and TRBJ1-2, with TRBD1 identical over 8 bases. CDR3 size: 13 residues. CDR1 and CDR2 (germline): SGHNT, YYREEE (reference sequence). V shed 4 bases and J 3 bases; nucleotides not matched to a gene: 2. CDR3 DNA: TGTGCCAGCAGCGGGGGACAGGACTATGGCTACACCTTC. Translating it yields CASSGGQDYGYTF.

The chain links TRBV15 to TRBJ2-3, with 8 bases identical to TRBD2. Germline trimming cut 1 base from V and 2 bases from J; bases unmatched to any gene: 5. The CDR3 has 16 amino acids. Germline CDR1 reads LNHNV; CDR2 reads YYDKDF (reference sequence). The DNA of the CDR3 is TGTGCCACCAGCAGAGTACTAGCGGAGCTCACAGATACGCAGTATTTT. This encodes CATSRVLAELTDTQYF.

The rearrangement links TRBV19 to TRBJ1-1; weak D call: TRBD1 (6 bases). CDR1 is LNHDA, CDR2 SQIVND, per germline (reference sequence). Trimming stripped 2 bases from V and 8 bases from J, with 9 bases between. The CDR3 is 12 residues long. This CDR3 is CASSIMQGEAFF. As DNA, the CDR3 is TGTGCCAGTAGTATAATGCAGGGGGAAGCTTTCTTT. The entire variable domain, with the rest obtained from reference TRBV19 and TRBJ1-1, is as follows: DGGITQSPKYLFRKEGQNVTLSCEQNLNHDAMYWYRQDPGQGLRLIYYSQIVNDFQKGDIAEGYSVSREKKESFPLTVTSAQKNPTAFYLCASSIMQGEAFFGQGTRLTVV.

The chain recombines TRBV7-2 with TRBJ1-2; 7 bases agree with TRBD1. Trimming at V came to 5 bases and at J to 7 bases, leaving 13 bases not matched to a gene. Per germline, CDR1 SGHTA and CDR2 FQGNSA. The CDR3 totals 15 residues. DNA for the CDR3: TGTGCCAGCAGCCCCTCAGGCAGGGGGTTTAGTGGCTACACCTTC. Its translation is CASSPSGRGFSGYTF.

The CDR3: CAISESREAGGETQYF. CDR3 nucleotides: TGTGCCATCAGTGAGTCGAGGGAAGCTGGTGGAGAGACCCAGTACTTC. This chain connects TRBV10-3 to TRBJ2-5, with D possibly matching TRBD2 (5 bases). Germline CDR1 is ENHRY and CDR2 is SYGVKD. The CDR3 totals 16 residues. Trimming took 0 bases from V and 4 from J, leaving 15 bases between them.

Regarding this clone: The junction departs from germline at one end; a sequencing error may be responsible. The chain has TRBV7-7 and TRBJ2-2, with D tentatively TRBD2 (6 bases). Germline CDR1 reads SSHAT; CDR2 reads FNYEAQ (reference sequence). The CDR3 loop spans 15 amino acids. The CDR3 loop reads CASSLRRDGTGELFF. CDR3 coding DNA: TGTGCTAGCAGCTTGAGGCGGGACGGCACCGGGGAGCTGTTTTTT.

This clone was detected only once. V gene TRBV7-3 combines with J gene TRBJ2-2; tentatively, D is TRBD2 (5 bases). V shed 1 base and J shed 6 bases, with 12 bases lying between them. Germline CDR1 SGHTA, CDR2 FQGTGA. This CDR3 contains 15 residues. The CDR3 loop is CASSLRGGESGELFF. The CDR3 DNA is TGTGCCAGCAGCTTAAGAGGTGGGGAGTCCGGGGAGCTGTTTTTT.

This chain links TRBV5-1 with TRBJ2-1, with 9 bases identical to TRBD1. With 3 bases clipped from V and 6 bases from J, the junction kept 7 bases outside the gene matches. Germline CDR1 is SGHRS and CDR2 is YFSETQ. The length of the CDR3 is 15 residues. The CDR3 sequence is CASSYSGQGSNEQFF. In nucleotides, the CDR3 is TGCGCCAGCAGCTACTCCGGACAGGGGAGCAATGAGCAGTTCTTC.

The chain joins TRBV2 to TRBJ2-4, with D maybe TRBD1 (5 bases). This CDR3 has 14 amino acids. The germline V gene has CDR1 SNHLY and CDR2 FYNNEI. The V end was cut by 0 bases, the J end by 4 bases, with 7 bases between. The CDR3 nucleotides are TGTGCCAGCAGTGAAGCAGGGGTAAAAAACATTCAGTACTTC. This gives the protein CASSEAGVKNIQYF.

The CDR3, as DNA: TGTGCTAGTGGTACACTAGAGCGGCGCCTCGGTCCTGAAGCTTTCTTT. This codes for CASGTLERRLGPEAFF. The chain couples TRBV12-5 to TRBJ1-1; no reliable D call. The ends were cut back, 5 bases at V and 6 bases at J, with 22 bases in the middle. CDR1 LGHNT and CDR2 FRNRAP come from the germline V gene. The CDR3 runs 16 residues.

This chain joins TRBV4-2 and TRBJ2-3; 7 nucleotides match TRBD2. Per germline, CDR1 LGHNA and CDR2 YNFKEQ. The CDR3 runs to 18 residues. V lost 5 bases, J lost 0 bases, and 14 bases stayed unmatched. The CDR3 protein is CASSSGGGSGGSTDTQYF. The CDR3, as DNA: TGTGCCAGCAGCTCGGGGGGAGGGTCCGGAGGGAGCACAGATACGCAGTATTTT.

The chain is built from TRBV2 and TRBJ2-1; the D gene is possibly TRBD2 (6 bases). The germline V and J ends were trimmed by 6 bases and 8 bases, with 17 bases remaining between them. The CDR3 length is 14 residues. Germline lookup yields CDR1 SNHLY and CDR2 FYNNEI. The CDR3: CASREAGKGDEQFF. The CDR3 region has the DNA TGTGCCAGCAGGGAGGCGGGAAAAGGTGATGAGCAGTTCTTC.

The chain uses TRBV4-3 and TRBJ1-1; D is possibly TRBD1 (5 bases). There are 14 residues in the CDR3. Looked up from germline, CDR1 is LGHNA and CDR2 is YSLEER. V lost 0 bases to trimming and J lost 3 bases, with 8 bases between them. This CDR3 reads CASSQDRGYTEAFF. The CDR3 region has the DNA TGCGCCAGCAGCCAAGATAGGGGTTACACTGAAGCTTTCTTT.

The chain recombines TRBV13 with TRBJ2-7; perhaps TRBD1 as D (6 bases). V was clipped by 0 bases and J by 1 base, with 7 bases between them. Germline V CDR1 and CDR2: PRHDT, FYEKMQ (reference sequence). The CDR3 loop spans 14 amino acids. The CDR3 nucleotides read TGTGCCAGCAGCTTAGGAGACAGGTCCTACGAGCAGTACTTC. Encoded protein: CASSLGDRSYEQYF.

This clone was seen only once. V is TRBV5-1 and J is TRBJ2-3; maybe TRBD2 (7 bases). This CDR3 has 14 amino acids. CDR1 is SGHRS, CDR2 YFSETQ, per germline. With 4 bases removed from V and 0 bases from J, the gap between germline ends came to 9 bases. In DNA form, the CDR3 reads TGCGCCAGCAGCCGCGGGGGCAGCACAGATACGCAGTATTTT. Its translation is CASSRGGSTDTQYF.

The chain employs TRBV25-1 and TRBJ1-2, with D perhaps matching TRBD1 (6 bases). Per germline, CDR1 MGHDK and CDR2 SYGVNS. The CDR3 totals 14 residues. The V end lost 6 bases, the J end lost 8 bases, and 19 bases lay between the germline ends. CDR3 region: CASREAGAISGYTF. The DNA for the CDR3 is TGTGCCAGCAGAGAAGCAGGGGCTATCTCAGGCTACACCTTC.

The chain employs TRBV11-3 and TRBJ2-1, with 9 bases fitting TRBD1. The germline V gene has CDR1 SGHNT and CDR2 YENEEA. The CDR3 consists of 13 residues. J was trimmed by 14 bases and V by 4 bases; bases with no gene match: 9. As DNA, the CDR3 is TGTGCCAGCAGCTCCGATTCCGGGACAGGGAAGTTCTTC. The encoded protein is CASSSDSGTGKFF.

The rearrangement joins TRBV5-4 to TRBJ2-7; the match to TRBD1 covers 7 bases. The CDR3 has 11 amino acids. Trimming removed 3 bases from V and 8 bases from J; junction bases left unmatched: 2. Germline CDR1 SGHNT, CDR2 YYREEE (reference sequence). CDR3 protein: CASSYRGQQYF. For the CDR3, the DNA is TGTGCCAGCAGCTACAGGGGACAGCAGTACTTC.